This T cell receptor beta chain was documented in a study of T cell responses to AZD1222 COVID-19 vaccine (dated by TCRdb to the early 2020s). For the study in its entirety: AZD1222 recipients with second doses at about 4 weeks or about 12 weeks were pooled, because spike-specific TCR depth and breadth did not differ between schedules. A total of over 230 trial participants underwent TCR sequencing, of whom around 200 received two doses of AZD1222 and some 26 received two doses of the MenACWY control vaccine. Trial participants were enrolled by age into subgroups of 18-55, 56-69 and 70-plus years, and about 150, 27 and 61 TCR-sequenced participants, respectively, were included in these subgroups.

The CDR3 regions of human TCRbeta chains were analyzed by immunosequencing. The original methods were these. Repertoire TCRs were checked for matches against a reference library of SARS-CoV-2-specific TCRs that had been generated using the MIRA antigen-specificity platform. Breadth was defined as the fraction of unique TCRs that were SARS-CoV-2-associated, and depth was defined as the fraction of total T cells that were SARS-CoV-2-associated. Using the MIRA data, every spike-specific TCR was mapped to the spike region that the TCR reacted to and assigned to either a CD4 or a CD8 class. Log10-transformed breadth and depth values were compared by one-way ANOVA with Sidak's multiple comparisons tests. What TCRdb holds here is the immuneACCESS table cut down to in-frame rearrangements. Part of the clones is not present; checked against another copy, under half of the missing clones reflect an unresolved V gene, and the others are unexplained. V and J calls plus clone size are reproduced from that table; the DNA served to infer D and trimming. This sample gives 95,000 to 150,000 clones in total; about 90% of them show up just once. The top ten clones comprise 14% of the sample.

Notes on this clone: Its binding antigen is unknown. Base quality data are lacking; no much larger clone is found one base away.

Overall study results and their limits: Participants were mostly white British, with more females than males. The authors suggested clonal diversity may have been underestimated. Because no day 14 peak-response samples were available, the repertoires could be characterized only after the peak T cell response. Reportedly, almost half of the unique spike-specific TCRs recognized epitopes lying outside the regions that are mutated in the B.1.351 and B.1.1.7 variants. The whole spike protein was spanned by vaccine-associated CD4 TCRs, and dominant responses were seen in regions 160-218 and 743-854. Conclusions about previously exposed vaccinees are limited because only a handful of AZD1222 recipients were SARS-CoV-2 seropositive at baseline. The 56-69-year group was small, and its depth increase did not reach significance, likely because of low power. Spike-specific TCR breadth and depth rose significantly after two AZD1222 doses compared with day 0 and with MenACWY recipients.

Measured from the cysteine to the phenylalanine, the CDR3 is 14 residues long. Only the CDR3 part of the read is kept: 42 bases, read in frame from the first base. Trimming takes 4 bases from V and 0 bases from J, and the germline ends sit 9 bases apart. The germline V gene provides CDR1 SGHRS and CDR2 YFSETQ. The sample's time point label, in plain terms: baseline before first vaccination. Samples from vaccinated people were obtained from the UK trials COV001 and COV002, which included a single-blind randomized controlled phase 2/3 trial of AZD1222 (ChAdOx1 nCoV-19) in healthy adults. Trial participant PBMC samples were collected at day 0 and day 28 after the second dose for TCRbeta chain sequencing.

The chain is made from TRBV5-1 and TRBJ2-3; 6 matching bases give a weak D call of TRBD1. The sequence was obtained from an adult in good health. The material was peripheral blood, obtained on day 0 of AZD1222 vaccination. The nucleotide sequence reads TGCGCCAGCAGCGCCGGACAGAGCACAGATACGCAGTATTTT. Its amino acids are CASSAGQSTDTQYF.